This TCR beta chain is drawn from a study of patients and donors after allogeneic stem cell transplantation. This clonotype was counted once. MiXCR was run by TCRdb on the RT-PCR reads, yielding one entry per CDR3 protein. In the table there are about a million distinct CDR3 sequences, around 17% of which are singletons. Germline values: CDR1 MNHEY, CDR2 SVGEGT. The CDR3 covers 14 residues. The germline V and J ends were trimmed by 6 bases and 5 bases, with 16 bases remaining between them. This TCR was sampled from a human donor who was either an allogeneic HSCT recipient or a stem cell or donor lymphocyte infusion donor (not recorded which). It is not recorded whose cells these are; they may come from a transplant donor. Sequenced input: blood, either unsorted or a sorted T cell fraction (not recorded which). This sequence joins TRBV6-2 or TRBV6-3 and TRBJ1-2; a possible D gene is TRBD1 (5 bases). CDR3 sequence: CASRKLAGIYGYTF. DNA for the CDR3: TGTGCCAGCAGAAAATTAGCAGGGATATATGGCTACACCTTC.